Listed below are T cell receptor beta chains from one sample, sequenced in a study of T-cell reconstitution after alpha-beta-depleted transplantation in children. MiXCR, applied by TCRdb to the PCR reads, yields one record per CDR3 protein. The data show around 210,000 distinct CDR3 sequences, with 5.5% to 7% seen just once and less than 7% held by the top ten. The material sequenced was PBMCs, taken before TCRalphabeta/CD19-depleted stem cell transplant. The receptors were gathered from a boy younger than 10 with acute lymphoblastic leukemia, due to receive a stem cell transplant. Each CDR3 is given without its conserved first and last residue. Fields, in order: J gene, V gene, clone size, CDR3 protein. Clone size is stated in some rows and not others, as once, few, many or a class when expanded.

J gene: TRBJ2-5
V gene: TRBV21-1
clone size: many
CDR3 protein: ASSKMTGEETQY

J gene: TRBJ2-7
V gene: TRBV6-6
clone size: many
CDR3 protein: ASSYQQGEQY

J gene: TRBJ1-2
V gene: TRBV9
clone size: -
CDR3 protein: ASSHPRDRGQSYGYT

J gene: TRBJ1-1
V gene: TRBV10-3
clone size: many
CDR3 protein: AISGSTAPRDTEAF

J gene: TRBJ2-5
V gene: TRBV11-1
clone size: few
CDR3 protein: ASSTLLGAGLSGETQY

J gene: TRBJ1-5
V gene: TRBV12-3/TRBV12-4
clone size: -
CDR3 protein: ASNKGRTTNQPQH

J gene: TRBJ2-1
V gene: TRBV5-1
clone size: many
CDR3 protein: ASSFRFSSYNEQF

J gene: TRBJ2-7
V gene: TRBV5-1
clone size: -
CDR3 protein: ASSPDTERNEQY

J gene: TRBJ2-6
V gene: TRBV5-5
clone size: -
CDR3 protein: ASSLTGGSGANVLT

J gene: TRBJ1-2
V gene: TRBV20-1
clone size: few
CDR3 protein: SATRGGSDYGYT

J gene: TRBJ2-2
V gene: TRBV9
clone size: few
CDR3 protein: ASSVGSEGRTGELF

J gene: TRBJ2-2
V gene: TRBV3-1
clone size: few
CDR3 protein: ASSQDLRALELF

J gene: TRBJ1-2
V gene: TRBV28
clone size: many
CDR3 protein: ASSATGIYGYT

J gene: TRBJ2-3
V gene: TRBV7-3
clone size: few
CDR3 protein: ASSFTGTRGDTQY

J gene: TRBJ2-7
V gene: TRBV20-1
clone size: many
CDR3 protein: SARDPRRGAYEQY

J gene: TRBJ2-1
V gene: TRBV20-1
clone size: many
CDR3 protein: SGGGVYNEQF

J gene: TRBJ1-2
V gene: TRBV7-8
clone size: many
CDR3 protein: ASSLGLSWNYGYT

J gene: TRBJ2-7
V gene: TRBV5-6
clone size: few
CDR3 protein: ASSLVRVRSSEQY

J gene: TRBJ2-2
V gene: TRBV12-3/TRBV12-4
clone size: few
CDR3 protein: ASRPGTQNTGQLF

J gene: TRBJ2-1
V gene: TRBV7-9
clone size: few
CDR3 protein: ASSFTRDRGGSEQF

J gene: TRBJ2-7
V gene: TRBV21-1
clone size: -
CDR3 protein: ASSKTGQGASKHSYEQY

J gene: TRBJ2-7
V gene: TRBV24-1
clone size: many
CDR3 protein: ATSGRYSYEQY

J gene: TRBJ2-7
V gene: TRBV7-6
clone size: few
CDR3 protein: ASSYLTGSAYEQY

J gene: TRBJ2-7
V gene: TRBV5-1
clone size: few
CDR3 protein: ASSRRAGGLSYEQY

J gene: TRBJ1-4
V gene: TRBV7-8
clone size: -
CDR3 protein: ASSRQTATNEKLF

J gene: TRBJ2-7
V gene: TRBV10-2
clone size: -
CDR3 protein: ASSEPSGGGEGYEQY

J gene: TRBJ2-5
V gene: TRBV4-3
clone size: -
CDR3 protein: ASSQGGTSGNQETQY

J gene: TRBJ2-1
V gene: TRBV15
clone size: many
CDR3 protein: ATSGRLQGAYNEQF

J gene: TRBJ2-5
V gene: TRBV7-6
clone size: many
CDR3 protein: ASRTAQY

J gene: TRBJ2-3
V gene: TRBV27
clone size: many
CDR3 protein: ASSLAGSFTDTQY

J gene: TRBJ2-7
V gene: TRBV6-4
clone size: -
CDR3 protein: ASSRGDGYEQY

J gene: TRBJ1-1
V gene: TRBV20-1
clone size: -
CDR3 protein: SASSQGRVLDTEAF

J gene: TRBJ2-7
V gene: TRBV20-1
clone size: many
CDR3 protein: SASRDTSYEQY

J gene: TRBJ2-4
V gene: TRBV7-2
clone size: many
CDR3 protein: ASSLLAGGGGKNIQY

J gene: TRBJ2-2
V gene: TRBV5-1
clone size: many
CDR3 protein: ASTQNGGAAGELF

J gene: TRBJ2-6
V gene: TRBV4-2
clone size: many
CDR3 protein: ASSQQGAYGANVLT

J gene: TRBJ2-7
V gene: TRBV6-5
clone size: many
CDR3 protein: ASSFGPYEQY

J gene: TRBJ2-5
V gene: TRBV25-1
clone size: -
CDR3 protein: ATTRSGTSYQETQY

J gene: TRBJ2-1
V gene: TRBV12-3/TRBV12-4
clone size: -
CDR3 protein: ASSFRGQEIPRSRRRNEQF

J gene: TRBJ2-1
V gene: TRBV4-3
clone size: many
CDR3 protein: ASSQKVPRTQPYNEQF

J gene: TRBJ1-1
V gene: TRBV7-9
clone size: many
CDR3 protein: ASSFEENTEAF

J gene: TRBJ2-5
V gene: TRBV20-1
clone size: many
CDR3 protein: SARAEVALAGDQETQY

J gene: TRBJ2-1
V gene: TRBV7-9
clone size: few
CDR3 protein: ASSLELEDNEQF

J gene: TRBJ1-1
V gene: TRBV27
clone size: -
CDR3 protein: ASSLFPGHTEAF

J gene: TRBJ2-1
V gene: TRBV11-3
clone size: many
CDR3 protein: ASSLEGREDEQF

J gene: TRBJ2-5
V gene: TRBV7-2
clone size: many
CDR3 protein: ASSLGLGTQY

J gene: TRBJ1-2
V gene: TRBV5-1
clone size: -
CDR3 protein: ASSLAPGQGIEYGYT

J gene: TRBJ1-6
V gene: TRBV27
clone size: -
CDR3 protein: ASTVQTGESPLH

J gene: TRBJ2-2
V gene: TRBV28
clone size: many
CDR3 protein: AHKEGGGELF

J gene: TRBJ1-1
V gene: TRBV7-9
clone size: many
CDR3 protein: ASSPQGNTEAF

J gene: TRBJ2-3
V gene: TRBV5-1
clone size: many
CDR3 protein: ASTRGGEGTDTQY

J gene: TRBJ2-1
V gene: TRBV5-5
clone size: many
CDR3 protein: ASSVGPEQF

J gene: TRBJ2-7
V gene: TRBV15
clone size: many
CDR3 protein: ATSRAVKRGAYEQY

J gene: TRBJ2-3
V gene: TRBV28
clone size: many
CDR3 protein: ASSYSGTTDTQY

J gene: TRBJ1-2
V gene: TRBV2
clone size: few
CDR3 protein: ASSEETNYGYT

J gene: TRBJ2-3
V gene: TRBV12-3/TRBV12-4
clone size: many
CDR3 protein: ASTTGRGTDTQY

J gene: TRBJ1-2
V gene: TRBV4-3
clone size: few
CDR3 protein: ASSQEDSQGYT